This T cell receptor beta chain stems from a study of CD8+ T cells in alopecia areata. Findings and limits, study-wide: Alphabeta T cells residing in normal skin are also sequenced in scalp samples. Scalp lesions, especially in alopecia totalis/universalis, had higher clonality than normal scalp.

Germline values: CDR1 SQVTM, CDR2 ANQGSEA. V shed 7 bases, J shed 8 bases, and the junction held 11 bases outside the gene matches. The CDR3 runs to 14 residues. With respect to this clone: Antigen specificity is unknown.

TCR sequencing used cDNA made by reverse transcription of extracted RNA. Using immunoSEQ multiplex PCR, the repertoire was profiled, and TCRdb retains in-frame clones only, with some absent. The sample has about 110,000 clones, 58% seen once; the top ten hold more than 20%. Alopecia areata patients gave lesional scalp punch biopsies and peripheral blood samples. PBMCs, the starting material, were the source of sorted CD4+ and CD8+ T cells. The chain links TRBV29-1 to TRBJ2-1; 10 bases match TRBD1. This clonotype was sampled from a human donor with alopecia areata. Sequencing used NKG2D-low CD8+ T cells sorted from blood. CDR3 in amino acids: CSGLRGQGWDEQFF. The CDR3 DNA is TGCAGCGGGCTTAGGGGACAGGGGTGGGATGAGCAGTTCTTC.